The present TCR beta chain was sequenced within a study of T cell responses to AZD1222 COVID-19 vaccine. Study-level points and caveats: Repertoire collection took place solely once the T cell response had peaked. With two AZD1222 doses given, Spike-specific TCR breadth and depth both rose. Females made up more of the donors, who were largely white British, and clonal diversity may have come out too low. Reports indicate that nearly half of spike-specific TCRs are directed at unmutated variant regions.

This clone was seen only a few times. Its antigen is still unknown. The assay was immunoSEQ multiplex PCR, and TCRdb's table has in-frame clones only and misses some. The sample yields 150,000 to 200,000 clones, roughly 92% seen once. CDR3 length: 17 residues. Germline V CDR1 and CDR2: KGHSY, FQNENV. V lost 1 base, J lost 7 bases, and 12 bases stayed unmatched. The specimen comprised peripheral blood, sampled on day 0 of AZD1222 vaccination. This TCR was sampled from an adult in good health. The chain combines TRBV16 with TRBJ1-3; TRBD1 aligns across 8 bases. CDR3 loop: CASSQFSGQGAFNTIYF. The CDR3 coding sequence is TGTGCCAGCAGCCAATTTTCCGGGCAGGGGGCTTTCAACACCATATATTTT.